This TCR beta chain was captured by sequencing in a study of cytomegalovirus exposure and HLA in healthy donors. Germline CDR1 reads MNHEY; CDR2 reads SVGAGI. The CDR3 consists of 15 residues. V lost 8 bases to trimming and J lost 2 bases; unmatched junction nucleotides: 11. Primers for the PCR totalled 60 Vbeta and 13 Jbeta. Data came from immunoSEQ multiplex PCR; TCRdb stores just in-frame clones and leaves some out. Of about 120,000 clones in the sample, about four fifths were seen once. The J gene is TRBJ2-7, the V gene TRBV6-5, with TRBD1 matching 8 bases. This sequence was found in a female donor in good health and CMV-seropositive. Sequenced sample: PBMCs. Written as DNA, the CDR3 is TGTGCCAGCCGAGGGACAGGAGCCCCCACCTACGAGCAGTACTTC. Its translation: CASRGTGAPTYEQYF.